Below, 6 T cell receptor beta chains from the same sample are listed, as sequenced in a study of T cell responses to AZD1222 COVID-19 vaccine. Profiling relied on immunoSEQ multiplex PCR, and the TCRdb table lists in-frame clones only, not all of them. Of more than 95,000 clones listed, about 90% are singletons. The specimen was peripheral blood, collected on day 0 of AZD1222 vaccination. These receptors were collected from an adult in good health.

This chain joins TRBV13 and TRBJ1-3; a possible D gene is TRBD1 (5 bases). Trimming took off 6 bases at V and 4 bases at J, with 16 bases between the two ends. The germline V gene encodes CDR1 PRHDT and CDR2 FYEKMQ (reference sequence). The CDR3 totals 15 residues. CDR3 residues: CASSSLGTEGNTIYF. The CDR3 DNA is TGTGCCAGCAGTTCCTTGGGGACGGAAGGAAACACCATATATTTT.

The chain combines TRBV15 with TRBJ2-7, with D possibly matching TRBD1 (5 bases). With 3 bases removed from V and 0 bases from J, the gap between germline ends came to 15 bases. Germline V gene sequence: CDR1 LNHNV, CDR2 YYDKDF (reference sequence). The CDR3 is 16 amino acids. The CDR3 DNA reads as TGTGCCACCAGCAGGCTAGACAGCCTGAGCTCCTACGAGCAGTACTTC. Translating it yields CATSRLDSLSSYEQYF. The full variable domain, its missing parts supplied by reference TRBV15 and TRBJ2-7, is DAMVIQNPRYQVTQFGKPVTLSCSQTLNHNVMYWYQQKSSQAPKLLFHYYDKDFNNEADTPDNFQSRRPNTSFCFLDIRSPGLGDTAMYLCATSRLDSLSSYEQYFGPGTRLTVT.

The V gene is TRBV4-2, the J gene TRBJ1-5; weak D call: TRBD1 (6 bases). Germline V gene sequence: CDR1 LGHNA, CDR2 YNFKEQ. V was trimmed by 1 base and J by 4 bases, leaving 17 bases between them. The CDR3 contains 17 residues. Written as DNA, the CDR3 is TGTGCCAGCAGCCAAGTAGGAGGGCAGGGGATGAATCAGCCCCAGCATTTT. Its translation: CASSQVGGQGMNQPQHF.

The chain joins TRBV11-2 to TRBJ1-1; 9 bases agree with TRBD1. Unmatched junction bases numbered 10, after V lost 5 bases and J lost 9 bases. CDR3 length equals 14 residues. Germline CDR1 SGHAT, CDR2 FQNNGV. CDR3 DNA: TGTGCCAGCAGCCTTCGGGACAGGGAAGGAAAAGCTTTCTTT. It is translated as CASSLRDREGKAFF.

This chain connects TRBV3-1 (or the pseudogene TRBV3-2) to TRBJ1-3, with D possibly matching TRBD1 (6 bases). The germline V gene has CDR1 LGHDT and CDR2 YNNKEL (reference sequence). With 0 bases removed from V and 3 bases from J, the gap between germline ends came to 18 bases. The CDR3 is 18 residues long. CDR3 nucleotide sequence: TGTGCCAGCAGCCAAGAATCTATTTTCGGGGGCGGTGGAAACACCATATATTTT. It specifies CASSQESIFGGGGNTIYF.

DNA for the CDR3: TGTGCCAGCAGCCTTGACCAAGCTAACTATGGCTACACCTTC. Translation: CASSLDQANYGYTF. This chain connects TRBV5-5 to TRBJ1-2; D remains ambiguous. The V gene lost 4 bases and the J gene lost 0 bases, with 10 bases spanning the gap. The germline gives CDR1 SGHKS, CDR2 YYEKEE (reference sequence). This CDR3 region has 14 residues. Full variable domain (remainder filled in from reference TRBV5-5 and TRBJ1-2): DAGVTQSPTHLIKTRGQQVTLRCSPISGHKSVSWYQQVLGQGPQFIFQYYEKEERGRGNFPDRFSARQFPNYSSELNVNALLLGDSALYLCASSLDQANYGYTFGSGTRLTVV.